A single sample gave rise to the 12 T cell receptor beta chains below, sequenced in a study of T cells in Graves' hyperthyroidism and ophthalmopathy. The source material, RNA transcripts, was used to amplify TCR beta CDR3 regions. First-round RT-PCR with HTBI primers amplified the TCR CDR3 region. In TCRdb, the multiplex PCR reads were re-called with MiXCR into one record per CDR3 protein. Of about 400,000 distinct CDR3 sequences in the sample, over 12% were seen once. Material for sequencing was blood. The receptors originated from a man between 18 and 35 years old with Graves' ophthalmopathy.

The V gene is TRBV7-9, the J gene TRBJ1-2, with 7 bases matching TRBD1. V lost 1 base, J lost 3 bases, and 14 bases stayed unmatched. CDR1 and CDR2 (germline): SEHNR, FQNEAQ (reference sequence). The CDR3 loop spans 18 amino acids. The CDR3 protein is CASSLVPGTAGVDYGYTF. CDR3 bases: TGTGCCAGCAGCTTAGTGCCCGGGACAGCCGGGGTTGACTATGGCTACACCTTC.

The sample holds many counts of this clonotype. The V gene is TRBV2, the J gene TRBJ2-1; D not resolved. CDR3 size: 16 residues. Trimming removed 6 bases from V and 0 bases from J, with 15 bases in between. Germline CDR1 SNHLY, CDR2 FYNNEI. CDR3 nucleotides: TGTGCCAGCAGGCGGAGATTAGCACGCTCCTACAATGAGCAGTTCTTC. It encodes CASRRRLARSYNEQFF.

The rearrangement links TRBV19 to TRBJ2-7; 8 bases map to TRBD1. CDR1 LNHDA and CDR2 SQIVND come from the germline V gene (reference sequence). The CDR3 extends over 15 amino acids. After removal of 6 bases from V and 4 bases from J, the junction contained 11 bases not matched to a gene. The CDR3 sequence: CASRFTGTGFYEQYF. The CDR3 DNA reads TGTGCCAGTAGATTCACCGGGACAGGTTTTTACGAGCAGTACTTC.

This clonotype was detected many times. CDR3 nucleotides: TGTGCCTGGACCAGGGGGGCCTATAATTCACCCCTCCACTTT. This sequence encodes CAWTRGAYNSPLHF. This chain links TRBV30 with TRBJ1-6, with 7 bases that match TRBD1. V trimming: 4 bases; J trimming: 2 bases; junction bases outside the gene matches: 2. Germline loops: CDR1 GTSNPN, CDR2 SVGIG (reference sequence). The CDR3 is 14 residues long.

CDR3 nucleotide sequence: TGTGCCAGCAGCTCACAAACTACCAGGGAGCTGTTTTTT. This codes for CASSSQTTRELFF. This sequence joins TRBV11-2 and TRBJ2-2, with D uncertain. CDR1 SGHAT and CDR2 FQNNGV come from the germline V gene. Trimming took off 4 bases at V and 9 bases at J, with 12 bases between the two ends. The CDR3 is 13 residues long.

A few counts support this clonotype. The rearrangement uses TRBV6-4 and TRBJ1-2, with D maybe TRBD1 (5 bases). V shed 9 bases and J shed 3 bases, with 5 bases lying between them. The CDR3 consists of 10 residues. Germline loops: CDR1 MRHNA, CDR2 SNTAGT. The CDR3 DNA reads TGTGCCAGACAGGACTATGGCTACACCTTC. Translating it yields CARQDYGYTF.

This clonotype was observed at least ten times. As DNA, the CDR3 is TGTGCCAGCAGCCAAGACAGACTCAGAAGGCTGCAGTACTTC. Protein sequence: CASSQDRLRRLQYF. V gene TRBV3-1 combines with J gene TRBJ2-7, with D unresolved. The V gene's germline CDR1 is LGHDT and CDR2 YNNKEL (reference sequence). The V end was cut by 0 bases, the J end by 9 bases, with 15 bases between. This CDR3 is built from 14 residues.

This clonotype was observed a few times. The V gene is TRBV6-1, the J gene TRBJ1-1, with unresolved D. The germline gives CDR1 MNHNS, CDR2 SASEGT. V lost 7 bases and J lost 2, with 14 bases in between. The CDR3 consists of 14 residues. The CDR3: CASTNTDGNTEAFF. The CDR3 DNA reads TGTGCCAGCACCAACACGGACGGAAACACTGAAGCTTTCTTT.

In its sample, this clonotype was seen many times. The gene calls are TRBV20-1 and TRBJ2-3; perhaps D is TRBD1 or TRBD2 (5 bases each). The ends were cut back, 6 bases at V and 2 bases at J, with 18 bases in the middle. Germline lookup yields CDR1 DFQATT and CDR2 SNEGSKA (reference sequence). The CDR3 contains 15 residues. CDR3 DNA: TGCAGTGCCCTAAAGGGGCGGAGGATCACAGATACGCAGTATTTT. It codes for CSALKGRRITDTQYF.

This clonotype was observed at least ten times. The chain has TRBV5-1 and TRBJ2-7; 8 bases align to TRBD1. The CDR3 sequence is 15 residues long. V shed 0 bases and J 4 bases; nucleotides not matched to a gene: 6. Germline V gene data show CDR1 as SGHRS and CDR2 as YFSETQ. The CDR3 region is CASSLGTGNYYEQYF. The CDR3 DNA follows: TGCGCCAGCAGCTTGGGGACAGGGAACTATTACGAGCAGTACTTC.

Comments on this clonotype: The germline gene is not matched at one end of the junction; a read error may be the cause. The genes are TRBV7-8 and TRBJ1-5, with TRBD1 matching over 7 bases. Germline V CDR1 and CDR2: SGHVS, FQNEAQ. The CDR3 length is 16 residues. CDR3 DNA: TGTGCCAGCACCTTAGGGGGCAGGGAGATTGGTCAGCCCCAGCATTTT. Protein product: CASTLGGREIGQPQHF. The variable domain in full, with the rest retrieved from reference TRBV7-8 and TRBJ1-5, is GAGVSQSPRYKVAKRGQDVALRCDPISGHVSLFWYQQALGQGPEFLTYFQNEAQLDKSGLPSDRFFAERPEGSVSTLKIQRTQQEDSAVYLCASTLGGREIGQPQHFGDGTRLSIL.

This clonotype was detected many times. The V gene is TRBV6-1, the J gene TRBJ1-1; D is unclear. The germline gives CDR1 MNHNS, CDR2 SASEGT. The CDR3 has 14 residues. Between the trimmed V and J ends, which lost 3 bases and 0 bases, there was a span of 8 bases. CDR3: CASSDEGMNTEAFF. DNA of the CDR3: TGTGCCAGCAGTGATGAGGGAATGAACACTGAAGCTTTCTTT.